This T cell receptor beta chain was recorded in a study of blood T cell repertoires in COVID-19. Participant age was about 18 to 100 years, and participants resided in about two dozen US areas. Cohorts were based on clinical histories the participants reported. Germline CDR1 and CDR2: SGHRS and YFSETQ. V dropped 1 base and J dropped 9 bases, with 8 bases sitting between them. The CDR3 has 12 residues. Method: immunoSEQ multiplex PCR; TCRdb's copy keeps in-frame clones and lacks some. The top ten clones hold around 0.97% of a sample with roughly 420,000 clones, over 75% of them seen once. This TCR came from a woman between 25 and 40 years old with acute COVID-19. Specimen: PBMCs or T cells enriched from blood (not recorded which). This chain links TRBV5-1 with TRBJ2-1; D not resolved. This chain's CDR3 is CASSLWASEQFF. CDR3 sequence (DNA): TGCGCCAGCAGCTTGTGGGCCAGTGAGCAGTTCTTC.